A single sample is the source of the 20 T cell receptor beta chains below, sequenced in a study of glioma-infiltrating T cells after dendritic cell vaccination. The repertoire was sequenced with immunoSEQ multiplex PCR; TCRdb's copy has only in-frame clones and lacks some. The repertoire consists of some 90,000 clones, with about 81% occurring once and the leading ten covering over 2%. Time point specified: after dendritic cell vaccination, including at tumor progression/relapse. Here the sequenced sample was blood, taken after dendritic cell vaccination. These receptors all stem from a human donor with glioblastoma.

V is TRBV5-4 and J is TRBJ2-1; 8 bases agree with TRBD2. The V segment lost 5 bases and the J segment 8 bases; nucleotides outside the gene matches: 9. The CDR3 consists of 14 residues. The germline V gene has CDR1 SGHNT and CDR2 YYREEE (reference sequence). The CDR3 nucleotides read TGTGCCAGCAGTCTGGGGCGGGAGGCGCATGAGCAGTTCTTC. Protein product: CASSLGREAHEQFF.

This clone appeared a few times. This chain uses TRBV2 with TRBJ1-1, with D perhaps matching TRBD1 (5 bases). This CDR3 contains 14 residues. Germline CDR1 reads SNHLY; CDR2 reads FYNNEI. Trimming pared 1 base from V and 5 bases from J, leaving 11 bases between. CDR3 residues: CASSEGIQATEAFF. CDR3 DNA: TGTGCCAGCAGTGAAGGTATACAGGCTACTGAAGCTTTCTTT.

The rearrangement links TRBV19 to TRBJ1-5; 10 bases agree with TRBD1. CDR1 is LNHDA and CDR2 is SQIVND in the germline V gene (reference sequence). There are 13 residues in the CDR3. The J segment lost 6 bases and the V segment lost 7 bases, leaving 3 bases of the junction unmatched. The CDR3 DNA reads TGTGCCAGTAACGACAGGGGGCTTCAGCCCCAGCATTTT. It codes for CASNDRGLQPQHF. The full variable domain, its missing parts supplied by reference TRBV19 and TRBJ1-5, is DGGITQSPKYLFRKEGQNVTLSCEQNLNHDAMYWYRQDPGQGLRLIYYSQIVNDFQKGDIAEGYSVSREKKESFPLTVTSAQKNPTAFYLCASNDRGLQPQHFGDGTRLSIL.

This chain joins TRBV10-3 and TRBJ2-1, with TRBD2 matching 10 bases. Germline V gene sequence: CDR1 ENHRY, CDR2 SYGVKD. The CDR3 contains 21 residues. The trim removed 2 bases at V and 3 bases at J, leaving 19 bases unmatched. CDR3 DNA: TGTGCCATCAGTGAGGGGTCCCCCGGGACTAGCGCAGAGCGGGGCTACAATGAGCAGTTCTTC. This codes for CAISEGSPGTSAERGYNEQFF.

The chain employs TRBV4-2 and TRBJ2-3; 9 nucleotides match TRBD2. V lost 0 bases and J lost 6; bases outside the gene matches: 4. The germline CDR1 and CDR2 sequences are LGHNA and YNFKEQ. The CDR3 contains 15 residues. The CDR3 DNA is TGTGCCAGCAGCCAAGATCGCGGGGGGGTGGATACGCAGTATTTT. It yields the protein CASSQDRGGVDTQYF.

V usage is TRBV19 and J usage is TRBJ1-1; D not certain. Germline CDR1 and CDR2: LNHDA and SQIVND (reference sequence). The CDR3 extends over 13 amino acids. V was shortened by 3 bases and J by 8 bases, with 13 bases between the two germline ends. The CDR3 nucleotides are TGTGCCAGTAGTATGCGGCAGCCCGCCGAAGCTTTCTTT. This sequence encodes CASSMRQPAEAFF.

J is TRBJ1-2 and V is TRBV28; 9 nucleotides match TRBD1. The CDR3 consists of 16 residues. Per germline, CDR1 MDHEN and CDR2 SYDVKM. V shed 3 bases and J 4 bases; nucleotides not matched to a gene: 9. The CDR3 DNA reads as TGTGCCAGCAGTTTGTGGGGACAGGGAGGTATCTATGGCTACACCTTC. It encodes CASSLWGQGGIYGYTF.

The chain uses TRBV11-2 and TRBJ1-2; 12 bases line up with TRBD1. With 4 bases clipped from V and 6 bases from J, the junction kept 9 bases outside the gene matches. The CDR3 loop spans 16 amino acids. CDR1 is SGHAT, CDR2 FQNNGV, per germline. DNA of the CDR3: TGTGCCAGCAGCTCCGGGACAGGGGGCTTTGGGGATGGCTACACCTTC. Protein: CASSSGTGGFGDGYTF.

The V call is TRBV5-1, the J call TRBJ2-7, with 7 bases identical to TRBD1. Trimming at V came to 0 bases and at J to 3 bases, leaving 3 bases not matched to a gene. Germline CDR1 reads SGHRS; CDR2 reads YFSETQ. The CDR3 is 14 amino acids. The CDR3 loop is CASSLEGTDYEQYF. The CDR3 DNA is TGCGCCAGCAGCTTGGAAGGGACAGACTACGAGCAGTACTTC.

The V call is TRBV9, the J call TRBJ2-3; D perhaps matches TRBD1 (6 bases). Trimming shortened V by 4 bases and J by 6 bases, and 24 bases separated the two germline ends. This CDR3 comprises 17 residues. Per the germline V gene, CDR1 is SGDLS and CDR2 is YYNGEE. The DNA of the CDR3 is TGTGCCAGCAGCCCCGCTGGGGGCTGGGTATTCTCGGATACGCAGTATTTT. Translation gives CASSPAGGWVFSDTQYF.

This chain links TRBV7-9 with TRBJ2-5; D is perhaps TRBD2 (5 bases). The CDR3 has 13 amino acids. Germline V lookup: CDR1 SEHNR, CDR2 FQNEAQ (reference sequence). Trimming took 8 bases from V and 5 from J, leaving 15 bases between them. Here the CDR3 reads CASRDPLGETQYF. As DNA, the CDR3 is TGTGCCAGCCGGGATCCTCTTGGGGAGACCCAGTACTTC.

The chain has TRBV7-2 and TRBJ2-5, with 11 bases aligning to TRBD2. J was trimmed by 0 bases and V by 5 bases; bases with no gene match: 2. Germline V gene lookup returns CDR1 SGHTA and CDR2 FQGNSA. The CDR3 length is 15 residues. CDR3 bases: TGTGCCAGCAGCAGGACTAGCGGGTACCAAGAGACCCAGTACTTC. The encoded protein is CASSRTSGYQETQYF. The full variable domain, with the rest looked up from reference TRBV7-2 and TRBJ2-5, is GAGVSQSPSNKVTEKGKDVELRCDPISGHTALYWYRQSLGQGLEFLIYFQGNSAPDKSGLPSDRFSAERTGGSVSTLTIQRTQQEDSAVYLCASSRTSGYQETQYFGPGTRLLVL.

This chain joins TRBV13 and TRBJ1-3; TRBD1 matches 7 bases. V shed 4 bases, J shed 8 bases, and the junction held 11 bases outside the gene matches. The CDR3 runs to 15 residues. CDR1 is PRHDT, CDR2 FYEKMQ, per germline (reference sequence). The CDR3 reads CASSSRQGSVDTIYF. For the CDR3, the DNA is TGTGCCAGCAGCTCGCGACAGGGTTCGGTGGACACCATATATTTT. The whole variable domain, remainder taken from reference TRBV13 and TRBJ1-3, is AAGVIQSPRHLIKEKRETATLKCYPIPRHDTVYWYQQGPGQDPQFLISFYEKMQSDKGSIPDRFSAQQFSDYHSELNMSSLELGDSALYFCASSSRQGSVDTIYFGEGSWLTVV.

The chain links TRBV28 to TRBJ2-7, with D perhaps TRBD1 (7 bases). The V gene's germline CDR1 is MDHEN and CDR2 SYDVKM. The CDR3 has 14 amino acids. V lost 10 bases and J lost 4, with 20 bases in between. The CDR3 region is CATWVRDRTYEQYF. DNA for the CDR3: TGTGCCACCTGGGTGCGGGACAGAACATACGAGCAGTACTTC.

The chain has TRBV2 and TRBJ1-5; no reliable D call. CDR3 length equals 14 residues. Between the trimmed V and J ends, which lost 3 bases and 0 bases, there was a span of 6 bases. From germline, CDR1 is SNHLY and CDR2 FYNNEI. The CDR3 DNA reads as TGTGCCAGCAGTGATGAGGTTAGCAATCAGCCCCAGCATTTT. As protein: CASSDEVSNQPQHF.

This clone was counted only a few times. CDR3 coding DNA: TGTGCCAGCAGAGGACAGGGCTCTTATGGCTACACCTTC. Residues: CASRGQGSYGYTF. The chain has TRBV2 and TRBJ1-2, with 8 nucleotides matching TRBD1. The germline V gene encodes CDR1 SNHLY and CDR2 FYNNEI. This CDR3 spans 13 amino acids. The J segment lost 5 bases and the V segment lost 6 bases, leaving 5 bases of the junction unmatched.

This clone was counted a few times. The chain couples TRBV5-4 to TRBJ2-1; 8 bases agree with TRBD2. J was trimmed by 4 bases and V by 4 bases; bases with no gene match: 7. Germline CDR1 SGHNT, CDR2 YYREEE (reference sequence). The CDR3 is made up of 15 amino acids. CDR3 coding DNA: TGTGCCAGCAGCCCTGTAGCGGGGTTGTACAATGAGCAGTTCTTC. It encodes CASSPVAGLYNEQFF.

V gene TRBV6-5 combines with J gene TRBJ2-1, with 10 bases identical to TRBD1. CDR1 and CDR2 (germline): MNHEY, SVGAGI. V lost 2 bases to trimming and J lost 7 bases; unmatched junction nucleotides: 5. There are 15 residues in the CDR3. CDR3 in amino acids: CASSYDPDRGNEQFF. DNA for the CDR3: TGTGCCAGCAGTTACGATCCGGACAGGGGGAATGAGCAGTTCTTC.

Comment on this clone: This could be a read error, since a much larger clone is one nucleotide away. The chain has TRBV27 and TRBJ1-5; tentatively, D is TRBD1 (6 bases). CDR1 is MNHEY and CDR2 is SMNVEV in the germline V gene (reference sequence). V was trimmed by 5 bases and J by 1 base, leaving 6 bases between them. The CDR3 sequence is 13 residues long. DNA for the CDR3: TGTGCCAGCAGTCAGGGGAGCAATCAGCCCCAGCATTTT. Its translation: CASSQGSNQPQHF.

The chain employs TRBV6-6 and TRBJ2-6; no definite D call. Germline CDR1 is MNHNY and CDR2 is SVGAGI (reference sequence). The CDR3 runs to 14 residues. Deletions cut 2 bases from V and 2 bases from J, with 4 bases between. The CDR3 is CASSYTTGANVLTF. Here the CDR3 DNA reads TGTGCCAGCAGTTACACTACTGGGGCCAACGTCCTGACTTTC.